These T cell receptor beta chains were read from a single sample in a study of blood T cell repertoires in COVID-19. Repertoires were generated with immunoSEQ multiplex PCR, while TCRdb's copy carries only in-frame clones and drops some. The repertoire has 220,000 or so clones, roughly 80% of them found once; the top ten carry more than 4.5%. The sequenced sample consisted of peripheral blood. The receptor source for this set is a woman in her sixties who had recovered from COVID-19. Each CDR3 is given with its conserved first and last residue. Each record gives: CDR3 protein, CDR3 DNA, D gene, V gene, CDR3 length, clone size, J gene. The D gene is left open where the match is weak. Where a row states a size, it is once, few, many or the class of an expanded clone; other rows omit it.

CDR3 protein: CASSQSGRQPQHF
CDR3 DNA: TGTGCCAGCAGCCAAAGTGGGCGTCAGCCCCAGCATTTT
D gene: NA
V gene: TRBV3-1/TRBV3-2
CDR3 length: 13
clone size: NA
J gene: TRBJ1-5

CDR3 protein: CASSPPPGGNYGYTF
CDR3 DNA: TGTGCCAGCTCACCACCCCCGGGAGGAAACTATGGCTACACCTTC
D gene: NA
V gene: TRBV18
CDR3 length: 15
clone size: NA
J gene: TRBJ1-2

CDR3 protein: CASSFTGYSTDTQYF
CDR3 DNA: TGCGCCAGCAGCTTTACGGGGTACAGCACAGATACGCAGTATTTT
D gene: NA
V gene: TRBV5-1
CDR3 length: 15
clone size: NA
J gene: TRBJ2-3

CDR3 protein: CASSFDRLNTEAFF
CDR3 DNA: TGTGCCAGCAGCTTCGACAGGTTAAACACTGAAGCTTTCTTT
D gene: NA
V gene: TRBV6-5
CDR3 length: 14
clone size: NA
J gene: TRBJ1-1

CDR3 protein: CASSPPGQVNSGANVLTF
CDR3 DNA: TGTGCCAGCTCACCTCCGGGACAGGTGAACTCTGGGGCCAACGTCCTGACTTTC
D gene: TRBD1
V gene: TRBV18
CDR3 length: 18
clone size: few
J gene: TRBJ2-6

CDR3 protein: CASSLESGVDSPLHF
CDR3 DNA: TGCGCCAGCAGCTTGGAGTCAGGGGTGGATTCACCCCTCCACTTT
D gene: NA
V gene: TRBV5-1
CDR3 length: 15
clone size: NA
J gene: TRBJ1-6

CDR3 protein: CASSLDRDGYGYTF
CDR3 DNA: TGTGCCAGCAGCTTGGACAGGGACGGCTATGGCTACACCTTC
D gene: NA
V gene: TRBV5-4
CDR3 length: 14
clone size: few
J gene: TRBJ1-2

CDR3 protein: CASNKGQGADTQYF
CDR3 DNA: TGTGCCAGCAACAAAGGACAGGGGGCAGATACGCAGTATTTT
D gene: TRBD1
V gene: TRBV6-5
CDR3 length: 14
clone size: NA
J gene: TRBJ2-3

CDR3 protein: CASSLDLLAGPQETQYF
CDR3 DNA: TGTGCCAGCAGCTTAGATCTACTAGCGGGACCCCAAGAGACCCAGTACTTC
D gene: TRBD2
V gene: TRBV11-2
CDR3 length: 17
clone size: once
J gene: TRBJ2-5

CDR3 protein: CASRRQRNEKLFF
CDR3 DNA: TGTGCCAGCAGACGCCAGAGGAATGAAAAACTGTTTTTT
D gene: NA
V gene: TRBV2
CDR3 length: 13
clone size: NA
J gene: TRBJ1-4

CDR3 protein: CASSPLGQGLVTLHF
CDR3 DNA: TGTGCCAGCTCACCCCTGGGACAGGGTTTGGTAACCCTCCACTTT
D gene: TRBD1
V gene: TRBV18
CDR3 length: 15
clone size: NA
J gene: TRBJ1-6

CDR3 protein: CASSVTGRTGELFF
CDR3 DNA: TGTGCCAGTAGTGTGACAGGGCGCACCGGGGAGCTGTTTTTT
D gene: TRBD1
V gene: TRBV19
CDR3 length: 14
clone size: once
J gene: TRBJ2-2

CDR3 protein: CAISVRDRGAYEQYF
CDR3 DNA: TGTGCCATCAGTGTAAGGGACAGGGGGGCCTACGAGCAGTACTTC
D gene: TRBD1
V gene: TRBV10-3
CDR3 length: 15
clone size: few
J gene: TRBJ2-7

CDR3 protein: CASSVRAIGTDTQYF
CDR3 DNA: TGCGCCAGCAGTGTAAGAGCGATCGGCACAGATACGCAGTATTTT
D gene: NA
V gene: TRBV10-1
CDR3 length: 15
clone size: NA
J gene: TRBJ2-3

CDR3 protein: CASSPTGVRETQYF
CDR3 DNA: TGTGCCAGCTCACCCACAGGGGTTCGGGAGACCCAGTACTTC
D gene: TRBD1
V gene: TRBV18
CDR3 length: 14
clone size: NA
J gene: TRBJ2-5

CDR3 protein: CASSEQAPDTQYF
CDR3 DNA: TGCGCCAGCAGTGAGCAGGCCCCAGATACGCAGTATTTT
D gene: NA
V gene: TRBV10-2
CDR3 length: 13
clone size: NA
J gene: TRBJ2-3

CDR3 protein: CASSGLTFSSYNEQFF
CDR3 DNA: TGTGCCAGTTCCGGACTTACCTTTAGCTCCTACAATGAGCAGTTCTTC
D gene: NA
V gene: TRBV19
CDR3 length: 16
clone size: NA
J gene: TRBJ2-1

CDR3 protein: CASSLTGVSPPQHF
CDR3 DNA: TGTGCCAGCAGCCTTACAGGGGTGAGTCCGCCCCAGCATTTT
D gene: TRBD1
V gene: TRBV5-8
CDR3 length: 14
clone size: NA
J gene: TRBJ1-5

CDR3 protein: CASTLGGRYEQYF
CDR3 DNA: TGTGCCAGCACCTTGGGGGGACGCTACGAGCAGTACTTC
D gene: NA
V gene: TRBV6-6
CDR3 length: 13
clone size: NA
J gene: TRBJ2-7

CDR3 protein: CASSPVAGQGLSGANVLTF
CDR3 DNA: TGTGCCAGCAGCCCAGTGGCGGGACAGGGATTAAGTGGGGCCAACGTCCTGACTTTC
D gene: TRBD1
V gene: TRBV3-1/TRBV3-2
CDR3 length: 19
clone size: few
J gene: TRBJ2-6

CDR3 protein: CASSLAATSSYEQYF
CDR3 DNA: TGTGCCAGCAGTCTCGCGGCTACTAGCTCCTACGAGCAGTACTTC
D gene: NA
V gene: TRBV7-2
CDR3 length: 15
clone size: NA
J gene: TRBJ2-7

CDR3 protein: CASSLGTELNEAFF
CDR3 DNA: TGTGCCAGCAGCTTAGGGACAGAGCTCAATGAAGCTTTCTTT
D gene: TRBD1
V gene: TRBV7-3
CDR3 length: 14
clone size: NA
J gene: TRBJ1-1

CDR3 protein: CASSGPRGYPDRQYF
CDR3 DNA: TGTGCCAGCAGCGGACCACGGGGGTACCCCGACAGGCAGTACTTC
D gene: NA
V gene: TRBV9
CDR3 length: 15
clone size: NA
J gene: TRBJ2-7

CDR3 protein: CSVAGGGYGYTF
CDR3 DNA: TGCAGCGTTGCGGGCGGGGGATATGGCTACACCTTC
D gene: NA
V gene: TRBV29-1
CDR3 length: 12
clone size: NA
J gene: TRBJ1-2

CDR3 protein: CASSLGAFGETQYF
CDR3 DNA: TGTGCCAGCAGCTTAGGAGCGTTTGGGGAGACCCAGTACTTC
D gene: NA
V gene: TRBV7-2
CDR3 length: 14
clone size: NA
J gene: TRBJ2-5

CDR3 protein: CASSLVDSYEAFF
CDR3 DNA: TGTGCCAGCAGCTTAGTTGACAGTTACGAAGCTTTCTTT
D gene: NA
V gene: TRBV11-2
CDR3 length: 13
clone size: many
J gene: TRBJ1-1

CDR3 protein: CASSPVAVGELFF
CDR3 DNA: TGTGCCAGCAGCCCCGTAGCGGTAGGGGAGCTGTTTTTT
D gene: NA
V gene: TRBV3-1/TRBV3-2
CDR3 length: 13
clone size: NA
J gene: TRBJ2-2

CDR3 protein: CASSSTEGGEKLFF
CDR3 DNA: TGTGCCAGCAGCTCCACGGAAGGGGGTGAAAAACTGTTTTTT
D gene: NA
V gene: TRBV5-4
CDR3 length: 14
clone size: NA
J gene: TRBJ1-4

CDR3 protein: CASSPPTQVRNYGYTF
CDR3 DNA: TGTGCCAGCTCACCACCGACGCAGGTTCGGAACTATGGCTACACCTTC
D gene: NA
V gene: TRBV18
CDR3 length: 16
clone size: once
J gene: TRBJ1-2

CDR3 protein: CASNKGAETQYF
CDR3 DNA: TGTGCTAGTAATAAGGGGGCCGAGACCCAGTACTTC
D gene: TRBD1
V gene: TRBV12-5
CDR3 length: 12
clone size: NA
J gene: TRBJ2-5

CDR3 protein: CSVLEGAGNTIYF
CDR3 DNA: TGCAGCGTACTTGAGGGAGCTGGAAACACCATATATTTT
D gene: NA
V gene: TRBV29-1
CDR3 length: 13
clone size: few
J gene: TRBJ1-3

CDR3 protein: CASSIGRTVDDYTF
CDR3 DNA: TGTGCCAGTAGTATTGGAAGGACAGTAGATGACTACACCTTC
D gene: NA
V gene: TRBV19
CDR3 length: 14
clone size: NA
J gene: TRBJ1-2

CDR3 protein: CATRGQGQETQYF
CDR3 DNA: TGTGCCACCAGGGGACAGGGACAAGAGACCCAGTACTTC
D gene: TRBD1
V gene: TRBV24-1
CDR3 length: 13
clone size: NA
J gene: TRBJ2-5

CDR3 protein: CASSTGTEAFF
CDR3 DNA: TGCGCCAGCAGCACCGGGACTGAAGCTTTCTTT
D gene: NA
V gene: TRBV5-1
CDR3 length: 11
clone size: NA
J gene: TRBJ1-1

CDR3 protein: CASSFGGNQETQYF
CDR3 DNA: TGCGCCAGCAGCTTTGGCGGAAACCAAGAGACCCAGTACTTC
D gene: NA
V gene: TRBV5-1
CDR3 length: 14
clone size: NA
J gene: TRBJ2-5

CDR3 protein: CASSQAAGLAKNIQYF
CDR3 DNA: TGTGCCAGCAGCCAAGCGGCGGGACTAGCCAAAAACATTCAGTACTTC
D gene: NA
V gene: TRBV14
CDR3 length: 16
clone size: few
J gene: TRBJ2-4

CDR3 protein: CASSLDRGEQYF
CDR3 DNA: TGTGCCAGCAGCCTCGACAGGGGCGAGCAGTACTTC
D gene: TRBD1
V gene: TRBV7-9
CDR3 length: 12
clone size: NA
J gene: TRBJ2-7

CDR3 protein: CASSFGSGGQETQYF
CDR3 DNA: TGCGCCAGCAGCTTCGGGTCAGGGGGCCAAGAGACCCAGTACTTC
D gene: TRBD1
V gene: TRBV5-1
CDR3 length: 15
clone size: once
J gene: TRBJ2-5

CDR3 protein: CASSNKGNTIYF
CDR3 DNA: TGTGCCAGCAGCAACAAAGGAAACACCATATATTTT
D gene: NA
V gene: TRBV4-2
CDR3 length: 12
clone size: NA
J gene: TRBJ1-3

CDR3 protein: CASSLEPPGGGSNSPLHF
CDR3 DNA: TGTGCCAGCAGTTTAGAACCCCCGGGGGGAGGGTCCAATTCACCCCTCCACTTT
D gene: NA
V gene: TRBV27
CDR3 length: 18
clone size: NA
J gene: TRBJ1-6

CDR3 protein: CASRRGTRDTGELFF
CDR3 DNA: TGTGCCAGCAGACGGGGGACTAGAGACACCGGGGAGCTGTTTTTT
D gene: TRBD2
V gene: TRBV6-5
CDR3 length: 15
clone size: NA
J gene: TRBJ2-2

CDR3 protein: CASSLERGARTFF
CDR3 DNA: TGCGCCAGCAGCTTGGAGCGGGGGGCGAGGACTTTCTTT
D gene: NA
V gene: TRBV5-1
CDR3 length: 13
clone size: NA
J gene: TRBJ1-1

CDR3 protein: CASSELPGRDPAFF
CDR3 DNA: TGTGCCAGCAGTGAACTCCCGGGGCGGGACCCAGCTTTCTTT
D gene: NA
V gene: TRBV6-1
CDR3 length: 14
clone size: NA
J gene: TRBJ1-1

CDR3 protein: CASSILEGYLGGVTEAFF
CDR3 DNA: TGTGCCAGTAGTATCCTCGAGGGATACTTGGGTGGGGTCACTGAAGCTTTCTTT
D gene: NA
V gene: TRBV19
CDR3 length: 18
clone size: NA
J gene: TRBJ1-1

CDR3 protein: CASSVLDRGLDYTEETQYF
CDR3 DNA: TGTGCCAGCAGCGTATTGGACAGGGGATTGGATTATACCGAAGAGACCCAGTACTTC
D gene: TRBD1
V gene: TRBV9
CDR3 length: 19
clone size: NA
J gene: TRBJ2-5

CDR3 protein: CASSQEGRTGGVGYTF
CDR3 DNA: TGCGCCAGCAGCCAAGAGGGCAGGACAGGGGGAGTTGGCTACACCTTC
D gene: TRBD1
V gene: TRBV4-1
CDR3 length: 16
clone size: NA
J gene: TRBJ1-2

CDR3 protein: CASTPGDGRTDTQYF
CDR3 DNA: TGTGCCAGCACCCCCGGGGATGGCCGCACAGATACGCAGTATTTT
D gene: NA
V gene: TRBV6-5
CDR3 length: 15
clone size: NA
J gene: TRBJ2-3

CDR3 protein: CASSHTNTGELFF
CDR3 DNA: TGCGCCAGCAGCCACACGAACACCGGGGAGCTGTTTTTT
D gene: NA
V gene: TRBV10-1
CDR3 length: 13
clone size: few
J gene: TRBJ2-2

CDR3 protein: CASSSQGSYNEQFF
CDR3 DNA: TGTGCCAGCAGTTCCCAGGGCTCCTACAATGAGCAGTTCTTC
D gene: NA
V gene: TRBV28
CDR3 length: 14
clone size: NA
J gene: TRBJ2-1

CDR3 protein: CASSYEADLPPDTQYF
CDR3 DNA: TGTGCCAGCAGCTACGAGGCGGACTTGCCGCCAGATACGCAGTATTTT
D gene: NA
V gene: TRBV7-8
CDR3 length: 16
clone size: NA
J gene: TRBJ2-3

CDR3 protein: CAWSVLFGGGYSGNTIYF
CDR3 DNA: TGTGCCTGGAGTGTACTATTCGGTGGGGGGTACTCTGGAAACACCATATATTTT
D gene: NA
V gene: TRBV30
CDR3 length: 18
clone size: NA
J gene: TRBJ1-3

CDR3 protein: CASSLRSGGVVAFF
CDR3 DNA: TGCGCCAGCAGCTTGCGGAGTGGGGGGGTTGTGGCTTTCTTT
D gene: NA
V gene: TRBV5-1
CDR3 length: 14
clone size: NA
J gene: TRBJ1-1

CDR3 protein: CASSQGLGAGAPSEQYF
CDR3 DNA: TGCGCCAGCAGCCAAGGATTAGGAGCGGGGGCCCCCTCCGAGCAGTACTTC
D gene: TRBD2
V gene: TRBV4-3
CDR3 length: 17
clone size: NA
J gene: TRBJ2-7